The 14 T cell receptor beta chains reported below all come from one sample, sequenced in a study of T-cell memory formation after mild COVID-19. TCRdb re-called the 5' RACE reads through MiXCR, storing one row per CDR3 protein. The sample carries over 450,000 distinct CDR3 sequences, around 21% recorded once. The specimen was PBMCs or a T cell subset sorted from them (not recorded which). The origin of the receptors is an adult woman who had mild COVID-19 (a few samples of this study predate the infection). Cell type and time point are not known.

The gene calls are TRBV7-8 and TRBJ2-1, with D tentatively TRBD2 (5 bases). The CDR3 runs to 17 residues. V was trimmed by 0 bases and J by 0 bases, leaving 12 bases between them. CDR1 is SGHVS and CDR2 is FQNEAQ in the germline V gene. CDR3 nucleotides: TGTGCCAGCAGCTTAGCGGTGGCGGGTAGCTCCTACAATGAGCAGTTCTTC. Translated, it gives CASSLAVAGSSYNEQFF. Complete variable domain (other parts from reference TRBV7-8 and TRBJ2-1): GAGVSQSPRYKVAKRGQDVALRCDPISGHVSLFWYQQALGQGPEFLTYFQNEAQLDKSGLPSDRFFAERPEGSVSTLKIQRTQQEDSAVYLCASSLAVAGSSYNEQFFGPGTRLTVL.

The V and J genes are TRBV27 and TRBJ2-7; TRBD1 matches 8 bases. The CDR3 has 13 residues. CDR1 is MNHEY and CDR2 is SMNVEV in the germline V gene (reference sequence). The junction had 6 bases not matched to a gene; V was cut back by 6 bases and J by 5 bases. The CDR3 DNA is TGTGCCAGCAGGTGGACAGGGAGGCACGAGCAGTACTTC. Amino acid sequence: CASRWTGRHEQYF.

The CDR3 is CASSHTLAGGLVRAGELFF. The CDR3 coding sequence is TGTGCCAGCAGTCACACTCTAGCGGGGGGACTAGTGCGGGCCGGGGAGCTGTTTTTT. The chain employs TRBV6-6 and TRBJ2-2; 11 bases match TRBD2. Germline assignment: CDR1 MNHNY and CDR2 SVGAGI (reference sequence). CDR3 length: 19 residues. V shed 5 bases, J shed 6 bases, and the junction held 17 bases outside the gene matches.

This clonotype was seen many times. This chain uses TRBV18 with TRBJ2-7; TRBD1 agrees at 11 bases. The germline V gene has CDR1 KGHSH and CDR2 LQKENI. V gave up 8 bases and J gave up 2 bases; unmatched junction bases: 5. The CDR3 runs 14 residues. CDR3 nucleotides: TGTGCCAGCAGCCCGGGACAGGGGGCCTACGAGCAGTACTTC. This sequence encodes CASSPGQGAYEQYF.

The chain employs TRBV18 and TRBJ2-5; 12 positions agree with TRBD1. CDR3 length: 17 amino acids. Per the germline V gene, CDR1 is KGHSH and CDR2 is LQKENI. J lost 2 bases, V lost 3 bases, and 7 bases had no gene match. CDR3 coding DNA: TGTGCCAGCTCACCGGGACAGGGGGCAGTTCGACAAGAGACCCAGTACTTC. Translating it yields CASSPGQGAVRQETQYF.

This clonotype has just a few counts. This chain joins TRBV12-3 or TRBV12-4 and TRBJ1-6, with 8 bases lining up with TRBD1. J lost 8 bases, V lost 0 bases, and 6 bases had no gene match. This CDR3 spans 16 amino acids. The chain's CDR3 is CASSLAQTGDYSPLHF. The CDR3 bases are TGTGCCAGCAGTTTAGCGCAGACAGGGGATTATTCACCCCTCCACTTT.

The V and J genes are TRBV18 and TRBJ1-1; D unclear. Trimming removed 0 bases at V and 5 bases at J, with 7 bases between. The CDR3 loop spans 13 amino acids. Looked up from germline, CDR1 is KGHSH and CDR2 is LQKENI. CDR3 nucleotide sequence: TGTGCCAGCTCACCACCGCGGGAAACTGAAGCTTTCTTT. Its protein is CASSPPRETEAFF.

This clonotype was seen only a few times. The chain combines TRBV7-2 with TRBJ1-1, with D possibly matching TRBD1 (6 bases). This CDR3 has 15 amino acids. Germline V gene sequence: CDR1 SGHTA, CDR2 FQGNSA. V lost 6 bases to trimming and J lost 1 base, with 15 bases between them. CDR3 in amino acids: CASSTRQVTNTEAFF. CDR3 nucleotide sequence: TGTGCCAGCAGTACTAGACAGGTAACGAACACTGAAGCTTTCTTT.

The V and J genes are TRBV20-1 and TRBJ2-2; 14 nucleotides align to TRBD2. Germline V gene sequence: CDR1 DFQATT, CDR2 SNEGSKA (reference sequence). The CDR3 runs 16 residues. V gave up 3 bases and J gave up 1 base; unmatched junction bases: 1. This CDR3 reads CSARGTSGRNTGELFF. The CDR3 DNA is TGCAGTGCTAGGGGGACTAGCGGGAGGAACACCGGGGAGCTGTTTTTT.

In regard to this clonotype: A single base separates this from a much larger clone, so it may be a read error. The rearrangement links TRBV6-5 to TRBJ2-3, with D uncertain. CDR1 and CDR2 from the germline V gene are MNHEY and SVGAGI. Trimming stripped 0 bases from V and 9 bases from J, with 10 bases between. This CDR3 region has 13 residues. The CDR3 sequence: CASSYSPVGTQYF. Written as DNA, the CDR3 is TGTGCCAGCAGTTACTCGCCAGTGGGCACGCAGTATTTT.

This clonotype was counted a few times. The chain is built from TRBV9 and TRBJ2-3; TRBD2 might be the D (6 bases). The CDR3 has 16 residues. Trimming left V 4 bases short and J 0 bases short, with 15 bases between. Germline CDR1 reads SGDLS; CDR2 reads YYNGEE. CDR3 residues: CASSPPSASSTDTQYF. CDR3 nucleotide sequence: TGTGCCAGCAGCCCCCCTAGCGCCTCTAGCACAGATACGCAGTATTTT.

This chain uses TRBV7-2 with TRBJ1-5; no firm D call. The CDR3 runs to 15 residues. Trimming removed 5 bases from V and 0 bases from J, with 11 bases in between. Germline V gene lookup returns CDR1 SGHTA and CDR2 FQGNSA. The CDR3 bases are TGTGCCAGCAGCCGCGACGGGAATAGCAATCAGCCCCAGCATTTT. Translated, it gives CASSRDGNSNQPQHF.

This clonotype has a handful of counts. The V gene is TRBV6-1, the J gene TRBJ2-1, with D possibly matching TRBD2 (5 bases). V lost 3 bases, J lost 7 bases, and 7 bases lay in between. Germline values: CDR1 MNHNS, CDR2 SASEGT. There are 12 residues in the CDR3. CDR3 amino acids: CASSEPGNEQFF. The CDR3 DNA sequence: TGTGCCAGCAGTGAGCCGGGGAATGAGCAGTTCTTC.

The gene calls are TRBV4-2 and TRBJ1-2; a possible D gene is TRBD1 (5 bases). The CDR3 length is 15 residues. The germline gives CDR1 LGHNA, CDR2 YNFKEQ. Deletions cut 0 bases from V and 6 bases from J, with 14 bases between. This chain's CDR3 is CASSQDSGRGNGYTF. In DNA form, the CDR3 reads TGTGCCAGCAGCCAAGACTCAGGGCGGGGGAATGGCTACACCTTC.